This T cell receptor beta chain was profiled in a study of cytomegalovirus exposure and HLA in healthy donors. Overall study results and limits: Under in vitro conditions, a few CMV-associated chains were confirmed as specific for CMV antigens. In the roughly 120 validation repertoires, approximately 94% of cluster scores exceeded 0, per a later analysis. Rarity held for most TCR sequences, but there were some public TCRs that occurred in many donors.

Clones were sequenced by immunoSEQ multiplex PCR, and TCRdb holds only the in-frame ones, with some missing. The sample carries some 71,000 clones, less than 95% recorded once. Trimming took 1 base from V and 8 from J, leaving 9 bases between them. Germline assignment: CDR1 SGHVS and CDR2 FQNEAQ. The CDR3 contains 13 residues. This clone was detected only once. Antigen: not known. Donors came from a validation cohort of over a hundred subjects, distinct from the first 666-subject cohort. The material sequenced was PBMCs. The V gene is TRBV7-8, the J gene TRBJ2-1; TRBD1 is a possible D gene (5 bases). The receptor comes from a woman aged 18 to 35 in good health and CMV-seronegative. The DNA of the CDR3 is TGTGCCAGCAGCTTAGACAGGTCCCATGAGCAGTTCTTC. Translation: CASSLDRSHEQFF. Combining the CDR3 with reference TRBV7-8 and TRBJ2-1 gives the whole variable domain GAGVSQSPRYKVAKRGQDVALRCDPISGHVSLFWYQQALGQGPEFLTYFQNEAQLDKSGLPSDRFFAERPEGSVSTLKIQRTQQEDSAVYLCASSLDRSHEQFFGPGTRLTVL.